These 24 T cell receptor beta chains were sequenced from one sample in a study of spatial heterogeneity in lung cancer. TCRdb itself ran the 5' RACE reads through MiXCR, one entry per CDR3 protein. The sample lists roughly 39,000 distinct CDR3 sequences, around 6.5% occurring once. Time point indicated: sample taken at primary tumor resection. The authors sequenced whole RNA from tumor, nontumor lung or frozen PBMC without sorting. The source material was PBMCs, sampled at surgery. The origin of the receptors is a female donor with early-stage non-small cell lung cancer.

This clonotype was picked up a small number of times. The V gene is TRBV7-9, the J gene TRBJ2-4; D possibly corresponds to TRBD1 (6 bases). Trimming removed 2 bases at V and 0 bases at J, with 11 bases between. CDR3 length: 16 residues. Looked up from germline, CDR1 is SEHNR and CDR2 is FQNEAQ (reference sequence). The CDR3 here is CASSLLAGEAKNIQYF. CDR3 bases: TGTGCCAGCAGCTTACTGGCAGGGGAAGCCAAAAACATTCAGTACTTC.

This clonotype was detected a few times. The CDR3 sequence is CASSLAGGILRDTQYF. The CDR3, as DNA: TGTGCCAGCAGCTTAGCGGGGGGGATTCTGCGAGATACGCAGTATTTT. The V gene is TRBV7-2, the J gene TRBJ2-3; 7 nucleotides line up with TRBD2. CDR3 length equals 16 residues. In germline, CDR1 is SGHTA, CDR2 FQGNSA. Trimming at V came to 0 bases and at J to 5 bases, leaving 8 bases not matched to a gene. Full variable domain (rest looked up from reference TRBV7-2 and TRBJ2-3): GAGVSQSPSNKVTEKGKDVELRCDPISGHTALYWYRQSLGQGLEFLIYFQGNSAPDKSGLPSDRFSAERTGGSVSTLTIQRTQQEDSAVYLCASSLAGGILRDTQYFGPGTRLTVL.

This clonotype was counted a few times. The gene calls are TRBV20-1 and TRBJ1-1; perhaps TRBD1 as D (5 bases). The V gene's germline CDR1 is DFQATT and CDR2 SNEGSKA (reference sequence). Trimming removed 5 bases at V and 1 base at J, with 11 bases between. This CDR3 contains 13 residues. The CDR3 reads CSAPLGGNTEAFF. For the CDR3, the DNA is TGCAGTGCTCCCCTTGGGGGGAACACTGAAGCTTTCTTT.

This clonotype was seen repeatedly, ten times or more. The chain joins TRBV3-1 to TRBJ2-3; D might be TRBD2 (6 bases). V lost 5 bases and J lost 4, with 19 bases in between. The length of the CDR3 is 16 residues. Germline V gene data show CDR1 as LGHDT and CDR2 as YNNKEL (reference sequence). The CDR3 here is CASSDWRGGGPDTQYF. The CDR3 nucleotides read TGTGCCAGCAGCGACTGGCGGGGAGGCGGTCCAGATACGCAGTATTTT.

This clonotype was observed many times. CDR3 region: CASRMSLGSGNTIYF. The CDR3 DNA sequence: TGTGCCAGCAGAATGAGTTTGGGCTCTGGAAACACCATATATTTT. The chain links TRBV2 to TRBJ1-3; no firm D call. This CDR3 contains 15 residues. Trimming removed 6 bases from V and 0 bases from J, with 12 bases in between. Looked up from germline, CDR1 is SNHLY and CDR2 is FYNNEI.

The chain uses TRBV27 and TRBJ2-7; D not certain. The CDR3 totals 14 residues. In germline, CDR1 is MNHEY, CDR2 SMNVEV (reference sequence). Trimming took off 2 bases at V and 2 bases at J, with 10 bases between the two ends. The CDR3 nucleotides read TGTGCCAGCAGTTTAAAGGACCGTACCTACGAGCAGTACTTC. Translating it yields CASSLKDRTYEQYF.

This clonotype has a handful of counts. The chain carries TRBV27 and TRBJ2-7, with TRBD1 as a possible D gene (5 bases). The CDR3 spans 14 residues. Looked up from germline, CDR1 is MNHEY and CDR2 is SMNVEV (reference sequence). Trimming removed 6 bases at V and 6 bases at J, with 18 bases between. CDR3 loop: CASSSRPRGTEQYF. CDR3 nucleotides: TGTGCCAGCAGCTCCAGACCTAGGGGTACCGAGCAGTACTTC.

At least ten counts were recorded for this clonotype. CDR3 protein: CASSLRRGHEQYF. The CDR3 DNA sequence: TGTGCCAGCAGCTTAAGACGGGGGCACGAGCAGTACTTC. V and J are TRBV7-2 and TRBJ2-7, with D perhaps assigned TRBD1 or TRBD2 (6 bases each). Trimming shortened V by 2 bases and J by 5 bases, and 10 bases separated the two germline ends. CDR1 and CDR2 from the germline V gene are SGHTA and FQGNSA. The CDR3 is 13 residues long.

There are many counts of this clonotype. The CDR3 loop reads CASSKTGGPPQPQHF. Here the CDR3 DNA reads TGTGCCAGTAGTAAGACAGGGGGCCCCCCTCAGCCCCAGCATTTT. V and J are TRBV19 and TRBJ1-5, with 10 bases that match TRBD1. Germline CDR1 and CDR2: LNHDA and SQIVND (reference sequence). V was clipped by 4 bases and J by 6 bases; unmatched bases: 6. The CDR3 is 15 residues long.

The chain is built from TRBV7-2 and TRBJ1-4; TRBD1 might be the D (5 bases). V shed 2 bases and J shed 8 bases, with 12 bases lying between them. From germline, CDR1 is SGHTA and CDR2 FQGNSA. The CDR3 runs 14 residues. CDR3 sequence: CASSLSGGEEKLFF. In DNA, the CDR3 is TGTGCCAGCAGCTTATCTGGGGGAGAGGAAAAACTGTTTTTT.

The genes are TRBV20-1 and TRBJ2-1; 10 positions agree with TRBD2. CDR3 length: 16 amino acids. Germline CDR1 DFQATT, CDR2 SNEGSKA (reference sequence). After removal of 6 bases from V and 2 bases from J, the junction contained 10 bases not matched to a gene. CDR3 DNA: TGCAGTGCCAACCTCGGTAGCGGGGGGACCTACAATGAGCAGTTCTTC. This codes for CSANLGSGGTYNEQFF.

Many counts were recorded for this clonotype. The gene calls are TRBV20-1 and TRBJ2-7; TRBD1 is a possible D gene (5 bases). Germline assignment: CDR1 DFQATT and CDR2 SNEGSKA (reference sequence). Trimming took 1 base from V and 2 from J, leaving 6 bases between them. The CDR3 runs to 12 residues. CDR3 loop: CSARVGAYEQYF. The CDR3, as DNA: TGCAGTGCTAGAGTAGGGGCCTACGAGCAGTACTTC.

This clonotype was found a few times. This chain connects TRBV18 to TRBJ2-5, with D possibly matching TRBD2 (6 bases). V gave up 0 bases and J gave up 6 bases, with 8 bases separating them. Per the germline V gene, CDR1 is KGHSH and CDR2 is LQKENI. CDR3 size: 13 residues. The CDR3 protein is CASSPPTRKTQYF. CDR3 DNA: TGTGCCAGCTCACCACCGACTAGAAAGACCCAGTACTTC.

Many counts were recorded for this clonotype. The V call is TRBV29-1, the J call TRBJ2-7; D might be TRBD2 (6 bases). From germline, CDR1 is SQVTM and CDR2 ANQGSEA. Between the trimmed V and J ends, which lost 4 bases and 3 bases, there was a span of 7 bases. The CDR3 length is 11 residues. In DNA form, the CDR3 reads TGCAGCGTTGGGAGGGACTACGAGCAGTACTTC. This translates into CSVGRDYEQYF.

This clonotype came up many times. This CDR3 reads CSAVTGERDEQYF. In nucleotides, the CDR3 is TGCAGCGCCGTGACAGGGGAAAGGGACGAGCAGTACTTC. The chain is built from TRBV29-1 and TRBJ2-7; TRBD1 agrees at 8 bases. The germline V gene has CDR1 SQVTM and CDR2 ANQGSEA. J lost 5 bases, V lost 7 bases, and 10 bases had no gene match. The CDR3 extends over 13 amino acids.

This clonotype appeared many times. This chain connects TRBV30 to TRBJ1-1; D call uncertain. Germline loops: CDR1 GTSNPN, CDR2 SVGIG (reference sequence). This CDR3 is 12 amino acids long. V lost 2 bases and J lost 3, with 7 bases in between. The CDR3 DNA reads as TGTGCCTGGAGTCTAGGTGACACTGAAGCTTTCTTT. As protein: CAWSLGDTEAFF.

This clonotype was counted many times. The chain combines TRBV12-3 or TRBV12-4 with TRBJ1-3, with TRBD1 identical over 7 bases. The CDR3 is 13 amino acids. V was clipped by 6 bases and J by 4 bases; unmatched bases: 3. For the CDR3, the DNA is TGTGCCAGCAGGGCAGGGGGGGGAAACACCATATATTTT. Its translation is CASRAGGGNTIYF.

V is TRBV5-6 and J is TRBJ2-5; TRBD2 matches 7 bases. This CDR3 region has 15 residues. Germline values: CDR1 SGHDT, CDR2 YYEEEE. V was pared by 4 bases and J by 4 bases, with 10 bases of the junction left unmatched. In nucleotides, the CDR3 is TGTGCCAGCAGCCCCCTCCGCAGGGAGGGAGAGACCCAGTACTTC. This gives the protein CASSPLRREGETQYF. Together with reference TRBV5-6 and TRBJ2-5, the CDR3 gives the full variable domain: DAGVTQSPTHLIKTRGQQVTLRCSPKSGHDTVSWYQQALGQGPQFIFQYYEEEERQRGNFPDRFSGHQFPNYSSELNVNALLLGDSALYLCASSPLRREGETQYFGPGTRLLVL.

This clonotype came up a few times. The genes are TRBV5-1 and TRBJ2-3; 8 bases are shared with TRBD2. This CDR3 has 16 residues. J gave up 4 bases and V 0 bases, and 7 bases lay outside the gene matches. From germline, CDR1 is SGHRS and CDR2 YFSETQ. The CDR3 sequence is CASSLGSSGGADTQYF. CDR3 sequence (DNA): TGCGCCAGCAGCTTGGGATCCAGCGGGGGAGCAGATACGCAGTATTTT.

This clonotype was observed many times. The genes are TRBV20-1 and TRBJ1-1; D is perhaps TRBD1 (6 bases). The CDR3 has 15 amino acids. Germline V gene data show CDR1 as DFQATT and CDR2 as SNEGSKA (reference sequence). V lost 0 bases and J lost 0, with 11 bases in between. The CDR3 sequence: CSARDTGRMNTEAFF. The CDR3 region has the DNA TGCAGTGCTAGAGATACAGGGAGGATGAACACTGAAGCTTTCTTT.

This clonotype was counted between two and nine times. The chain employs TRBV23-1 and TRBJ2-3; tentative D call: TRBD2 (6 bases). TRBV23-1 is an open reading frame, and its role is uncertain. This CDR3 is built from 16 residues. Trimming cost V 1 base and J 1 base, with 12 bases left between them. DNA of the CDR3: TGCGCCAGCAGTCAATTCGTCGGCGGGGGCACAGATACGCAGTATTTT. Its protein product is CASSQFVGGGTDTQYF.

This chain uses TRBV6-2 or TRBV6-3 with TRBJ2-1, with 10 bases matching TRBD2. The CDR3 runs 15 residues. J lost 7 bases, V lost 2 bases, and 5 bases had no gene match. The germline V gene encodes CDR1 MNHEY and CDR2 SVGEGT. The CDR3: CASSYGTSVQNEQFF. DNA of the CDR3: TGTGCCAGCAGTTACGGGACTAGCGTACAAAATGAGCAGTTCTTC.

This clonotype was seen ten or more times. The chain combines TRBV29-1 with TRBJ1-1; the D gene is possibly TRBD1 (5 bases). V dropped 8 bases and J dropped 5 bases, with 12 bases sitting between them. Germline values: CDR1 SQVTM, CDR2 ANQGSEA. The CDR3 is 11 amino acids. The CDR3 is CSPRWGTEAFF. The CDR3 coding sequence is TGCAGCCCTCGCTGGGGGACTGAAGCTTTCTTT.

Many counts were recorded for this clonotype. V usage is TRBV4-2 and J usage is TRBJ2-3; 12 positions match TRBD2. There are 20 residues in the CDR3. Germline assignment: CDR1 LGHNA and CDR2 YNFKEQ. V lost 5 bases to trimming and J lost 1 base; unmatched junction nucleotides: 16. The CDR3 spells CASSSLRGSSGGAGTDTQYF. Here the CDR3 DNA reads TGTGCCAGCAGCTCCCTCAGAGGGTCTAGCGGGGGGGCGGGCACAGATACGCAGTATTTT.